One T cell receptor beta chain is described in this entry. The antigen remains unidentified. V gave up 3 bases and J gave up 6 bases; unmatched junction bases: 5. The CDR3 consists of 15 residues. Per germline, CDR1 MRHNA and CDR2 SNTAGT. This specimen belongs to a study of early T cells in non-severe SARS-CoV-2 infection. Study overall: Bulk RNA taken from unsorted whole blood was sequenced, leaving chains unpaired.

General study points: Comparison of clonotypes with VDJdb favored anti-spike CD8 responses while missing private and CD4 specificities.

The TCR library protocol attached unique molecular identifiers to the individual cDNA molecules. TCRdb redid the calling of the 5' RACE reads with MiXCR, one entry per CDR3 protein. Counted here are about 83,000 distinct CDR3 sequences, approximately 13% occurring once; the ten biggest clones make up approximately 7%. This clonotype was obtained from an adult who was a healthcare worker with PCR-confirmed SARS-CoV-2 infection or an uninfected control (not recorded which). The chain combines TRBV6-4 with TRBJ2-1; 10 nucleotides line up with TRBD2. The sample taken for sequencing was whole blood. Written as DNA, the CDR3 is TGTGCCAGCAGTGAAGACCTAGCGGGAGCCAATGAGCAGTTCTTC. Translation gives CASSEDLAGANEQFF.